The clone carrying this T cell receptor (beta chain) showed up many times. This library used approximately 370 ng RNA and molecular barcoded adaptors spanning alpha/delta and beta/gamma chains. Using its own MiXCR run on the reads, TCRdb lists one record per CDR3 protein. The sample has 30,000 to 40,000 distinct CDR3 sequences, approximately 10% seen once. This entry comes from a study of read filtering for tumor transcriptome and immune sequencing. The CDR3 is 13 amino acids. The V end was cut by 3 bases, the J end by 9 bases, with 12 bases between. CDR1 SGHVS and CDR2 FNYEAQ come from the germline V gene.

Material: a population of CD138-negative cells sorted from bone marrow. This receptor was taken from a donor aged 40 or over with multiple myeloma. The chain joins TRBV7-6 to TRBJ2-1, with D perhaps being TRBD1 or TRBD2 (5 bases each). The CDR3 sequence: CASSLGPQGEQFF. CDR3 DNA: TGTGCCAGCAGCTTGGGACCTCAAGGTGAGCAGTTCTTC.